Only a few counts were recorded for the clone carrying this TCR beta chain. With the read ending 3 residues before the CDR3 end, the germline J gene is used to fill in that end. The entry originates in a study of T cell clonality in common variable immunodeficiency. CDR1 and CDR2 from the germline V gene are SGHVS and FQNEAQ. V gave up 2 bases and J gave up 1 base; unmatched junction bases: 6. This CDR3 has 17 amino acids. Generated by immunoSEQ multiplex PCR, the TCRdb table keeps only in-frame clones and is missing some. Altogether about 66,000 clones were found in the sample, and no singletons occur.

This rearrangement joins TRBV7-8 to TRBJ2-2; 8 bases match TRBD2. The sequence was collected from a person between 18 and 75 years old in good health. Sequenced: peripheral blood mononuclear cells. CDR3 DNA (partial): TGTGCCAGCAGCTTACCCGGGGGGGTGAAGAACACCGGGGAG. Translation gives CASSLPGGVKNTGE. The CDR3 as a whole reads CASSLPGGVKNTGELFF.